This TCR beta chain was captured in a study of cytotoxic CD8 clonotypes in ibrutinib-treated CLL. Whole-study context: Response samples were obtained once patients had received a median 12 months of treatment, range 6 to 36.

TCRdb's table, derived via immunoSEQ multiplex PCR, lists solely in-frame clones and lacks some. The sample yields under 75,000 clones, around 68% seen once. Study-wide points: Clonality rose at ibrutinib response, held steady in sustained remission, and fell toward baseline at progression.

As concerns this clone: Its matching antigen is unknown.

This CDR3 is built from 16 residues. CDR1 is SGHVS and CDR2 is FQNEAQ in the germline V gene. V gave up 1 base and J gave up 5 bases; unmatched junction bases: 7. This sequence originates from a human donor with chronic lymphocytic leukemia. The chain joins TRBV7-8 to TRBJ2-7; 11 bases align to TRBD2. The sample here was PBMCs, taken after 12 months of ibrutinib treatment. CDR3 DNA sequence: TGTGCCAGCAGCTTAGGGGAACTAGCGGGAGTGGACGAGCAGTACTTC. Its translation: CASSLGELAGVDEQYF.